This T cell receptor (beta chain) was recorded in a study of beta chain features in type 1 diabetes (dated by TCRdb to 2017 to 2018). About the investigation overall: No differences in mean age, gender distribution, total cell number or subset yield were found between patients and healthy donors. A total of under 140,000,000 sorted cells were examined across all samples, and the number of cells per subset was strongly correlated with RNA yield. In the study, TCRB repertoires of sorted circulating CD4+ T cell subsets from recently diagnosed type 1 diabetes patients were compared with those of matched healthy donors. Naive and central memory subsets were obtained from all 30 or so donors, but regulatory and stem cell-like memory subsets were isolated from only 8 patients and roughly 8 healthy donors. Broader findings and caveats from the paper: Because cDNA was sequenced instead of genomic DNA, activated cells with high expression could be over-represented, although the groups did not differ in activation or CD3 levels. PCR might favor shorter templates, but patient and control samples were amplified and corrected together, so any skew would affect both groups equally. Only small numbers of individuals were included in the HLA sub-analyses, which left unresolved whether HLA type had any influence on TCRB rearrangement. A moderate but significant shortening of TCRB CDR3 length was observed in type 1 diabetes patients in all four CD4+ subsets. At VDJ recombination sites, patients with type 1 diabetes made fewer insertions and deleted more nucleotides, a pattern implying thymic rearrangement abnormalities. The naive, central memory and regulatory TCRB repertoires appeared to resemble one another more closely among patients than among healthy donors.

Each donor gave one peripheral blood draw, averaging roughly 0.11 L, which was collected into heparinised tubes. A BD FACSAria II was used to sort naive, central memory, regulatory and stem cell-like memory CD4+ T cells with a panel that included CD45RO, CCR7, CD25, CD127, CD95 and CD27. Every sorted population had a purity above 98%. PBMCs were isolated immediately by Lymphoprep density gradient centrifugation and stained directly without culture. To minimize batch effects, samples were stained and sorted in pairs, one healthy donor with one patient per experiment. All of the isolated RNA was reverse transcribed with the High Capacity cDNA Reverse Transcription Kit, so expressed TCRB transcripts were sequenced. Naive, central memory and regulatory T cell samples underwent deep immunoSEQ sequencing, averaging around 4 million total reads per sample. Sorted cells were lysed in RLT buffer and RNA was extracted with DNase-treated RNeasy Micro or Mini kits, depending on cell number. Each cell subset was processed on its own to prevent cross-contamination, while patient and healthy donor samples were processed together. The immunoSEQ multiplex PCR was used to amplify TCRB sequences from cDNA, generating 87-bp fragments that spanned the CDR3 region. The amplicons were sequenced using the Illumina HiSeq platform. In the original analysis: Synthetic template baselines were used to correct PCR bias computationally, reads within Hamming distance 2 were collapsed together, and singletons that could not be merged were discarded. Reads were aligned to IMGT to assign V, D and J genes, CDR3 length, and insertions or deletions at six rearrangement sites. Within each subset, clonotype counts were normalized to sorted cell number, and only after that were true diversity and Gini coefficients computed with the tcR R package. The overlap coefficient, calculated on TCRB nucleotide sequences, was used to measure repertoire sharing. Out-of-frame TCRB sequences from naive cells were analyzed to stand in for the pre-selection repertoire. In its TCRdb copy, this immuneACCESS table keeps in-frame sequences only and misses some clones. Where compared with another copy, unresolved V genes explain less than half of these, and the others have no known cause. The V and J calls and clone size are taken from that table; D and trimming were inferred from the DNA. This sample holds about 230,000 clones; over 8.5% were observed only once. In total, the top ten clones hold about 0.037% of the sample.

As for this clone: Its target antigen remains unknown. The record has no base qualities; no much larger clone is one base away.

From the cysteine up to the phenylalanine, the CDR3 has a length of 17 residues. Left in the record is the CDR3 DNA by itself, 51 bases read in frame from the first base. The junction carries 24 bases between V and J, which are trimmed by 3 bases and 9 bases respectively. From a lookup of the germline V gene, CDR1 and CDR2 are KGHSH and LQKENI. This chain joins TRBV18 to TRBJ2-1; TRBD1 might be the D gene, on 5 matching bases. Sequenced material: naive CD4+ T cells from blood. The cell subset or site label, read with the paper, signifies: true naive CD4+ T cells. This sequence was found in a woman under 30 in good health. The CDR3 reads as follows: CASSPNLQGIMPGEQFF. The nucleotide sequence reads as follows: TGTGCCAGCTCACCGAATCTTCAGGGTATTATGCCCGGTGAGCAGTTCTTC.